This TCR beta chain was found in a study of a mutant IDH1 vaccine in newly diagnosed glioma. Study-wide background: A roughly 62% male, roughly 40% female split and a mean age of about 44 years characterized treated patients. Patients' prior therapy spanned radiotherapy, temozolomide, or both; most underwent both. Findings and caveats of the study: Among all patients, vaccine-induced immune responses occurred in about 93%.

Noted time point: baseline, week 1 (first vaccination visit). Specified treatment: pre-vaccination baseline after standard-of-care therapy. Newly diagnosed WHO grade 3 or 4 IDH1-mutant, ATRX-lost astrocytomas were identified in the donors. As regards this clone: Its matching antigen is unknown.

Clones were sequenced by immunoSEQ multiplex PCR, and TCRdb holds only the in-frame ones, with some missing. Among about 36,000 clones listed, about 78% were seen once. Trimming cost V 1 base and J 0 bases, with 5 bases left between them. Looked up from germline, CDR1 is SGHNT and CDR2 is YYREEE (reference sequence). This CDR3 contains 13 residues. The starting material was PBMCs, obtained from a glioma patient treated with radiotherapy, temozolomide or both. This clonotype was obtained from a man aged 35 to 55 with glioma. Some clones in this sample may be carry-over from other donors' samples. The rearrangement uses TRBV5-4 and TRBJ2-7; D uncertain. The DNA of the CDR3 is TGTGCCAGCAGCTTGAGGGCCTCCTACGAGCAGTACTTC. Translating it yields CASSLRASYEQYF. Full variable domain (outside the CDR3, taken from reference TRBV5-4 and TRBJ2-7): ETGVTQSPTHLIKTRGQQVTLRCSSQSGHNTVSWYQQALGQGPQFIFQYYREEENGRGNFPPRFSGLQFPNYSSELNVNALELDDSALYLCASSLRASYEQYFGPGTRLTVT.